This T cell receptor beta chain is drawn from a study of cytomegalovirus exposure and HLA in healthy donors. Study details: Unique TCRs from HLA-typed donors, 80 million to 100 million of them, were held in an early data release.

Primers for the PCR totalled 60 Vbeta and 13 Jbeta. Sequencing used immunoSEQ multiplex PCR; TCRdb keeps in-frame clones, though not all of them. Counted here are around 140,000 clones, approximately 70% occurring once; the ten biggest clones make up approximately 1.6%. Study-level points and caveats: Later work found that TCR association rates differed between HLA loci; DRB1 had the most and HLA-C the fewest. TCR beta sequences reportedly predicted most subjects' HLA-A and HLA-B alleles accurately.

The count of this clone is one. Its target is not known. Material: PBMCs. This clonotype was sampled from a woman aged 18-35 years in good health and CMV-seronegative.

In DNA form, the CDR3 reads TGTGCCAGCAGCCCGGTCGTGTTTGCGGGAGGTGGAAATGAGCAGTTCTTC. This encodes CASSPVVFAGGGNEQFF. The V gene is TRBV5-5, the J gene TRBJ2-1; TRBD2 agrees at 8 bases. This CDR3 spans 17 amino acids. Unmatched junction bases numbered 16, after V lost 4 bases and J lost 7 bases. Germline CDR1 and CDR2: SGHKS and YYEKEE (reference sequence). Full variable domain (outside the CDR3, taken from reference TRBV5-5 and TRBJ2-1): DAGVTQSPTHLIKTRGQQVTLRCSPISGHKSVSWYQQVLGQGPQFIFQYYEKEERGRGNFPDRFSARQFPNYSSELNVNALLLGDSALYLCASSPVVFAGGGNEQFFGPGTRLTVL.